Listed below are T cell receptor beta chains from one sample, sequenced in a study of EBV T-cell therapy then PD-1 blockade in nasopharyngeal carcinoma. The antigens for these receptors are not known. The assay was immunoSEQ multiplex PCR, and TCRdb's table has in-frame clones only and misses some. The sample consists of 15,000 to 20,000 clones, 75% to 90% of them appearing once. Sequences were derived from CD8+ T cells from blood, sampled at day 0 from a patient whose treatment included autologous EBV-specific T cells and nivolumab. These receptors originate from a man aged 40-50 years with nasopharyngeal carcinoma. CDR3s include the opening cysteine and the closing phenylalanine or tryptophan. The order of the fields is J gene, D gene, clone size, V gene, CDR3 protein, CDR3 DNA. A D gene is named only where the DNA matches it firmly. Rows may omit the clone size; those that give it use once, few, many or a size class.

>TRBJ1-4|.|once|TRBV6-1
CASSESPGEGNEKLFF
TGTGCCAGCAGTGAAAGTCCAGGGGAGGGTAATGAAAAACTGTTTTTT
>TRBJ1-3|.|.|TRBV12-3/TRBV12-4
CASSLSSGNTIYF
TGTGCCAGCAGTTTGTCCTCTGGAAACACCATATATTTT
>TRBJ1-4|.|.|TRBV4-3
CASSQDWDRPGLNEKLFF
TGCGCCAGCAGCCAAGATTGGGACCGCCCGGGGCTTAATGAAAAACTGTTTTTT
>TRBJ1-1|.|.|TRBV21-1
CASSKLTLNTEAFF
TGTGCCAGCAGCAAATTAACGCTGAACACTGAAGCTTTCTTT
>TRBJ2-2|.|once|TRBV4-1
CASSQELLQGLTGELFF
TGCGCCAGCAGCCAAGAGTTATTACAGGGTCTCACCGGGGAGCTGTTTTTT
>TRBJ2-7|.|medium-sized|TRBV27
CASSPSGRGRVDEQYF
TGTGCCAGCAGTCCCAGTGGAAGGGGCAGGGTCGACGAGCAGTACTTC
>TRBJ2-7|.|.|TRBV6-2/TRBV6-3
CASSARDTYEQYF
TGTGCCAGCAGCGCCCGGGACACCTACGAGCAGTACTTC
>TRBJ1-2|TRBD1|.|TRBV28
CASSSSTGDGYTF
TGTGCCAGCAGTTCAAGTACAGGGGATGGCTACACCTTC
>TRBJ2-5|.|.|TRBV4-3
CASSQGQGETQYF
TGCGCCAGCAGCCAGGGCCAGGGGGAGACCCAGTACTTC
>TRBJ1-1|.|medium-sized|TRBV18
CASSLNPGAYASHNTEAFF
TGTGCCAGCTCACTCAACCCGGGGGCCTACGCCTCCCACAACACTGAAGCTTTCTTT
>TRBJ2-7|.|.|TRBV27
CASSLSPYTRGWEQYF
TGTGCCAGCAGTTTATCTCCTTATACCAGGGGATGGGAGCAGTACTTC
>TRBJ1-2|.|once|TRBV5-4
CASSTALYGYTF
TGTGCCAGCAGCACCGCCCTCTATGGCTACACCTTC
>TRBJ2-1|TRBD2|.|TRBV7-3
CASSLSGGLDEQFF
TGTGCCAGCAGCCTTAGCGGGGGGCTAGATGAGCAGTTCTTC
>TRBJ2-7|.|.|TRBV6-1
CASSEAGTSYEQYF
TGTGCCAGCAGTGAAGCCGGGACCTCCTACGAGCAGTACTTC
>TRBJ2-6|.|.|TRBV5-4
CASSWVAGPGANVLTF
TGTGCCAGCAGCTGGGTAGCCGGCCCTGGGGCCAACGTCCTGACTTTC
>TRBJ2-7|.|.|TRBV27
CASSPQGGEQYF
TGTGCCAGCAGTCCCCAGGGGGGCGAGCAGTACTTC
>TRBJ2-7|.|.|TRBV29-1
CSVESKYEQYF
TGCAGCGTTGAAAGCAAGTACGAGCAGTACTTC
>TRBJ1-2|TRBD1|.|TRBV2
CASSIGQGLNYGYTF
TGTGCCAGCAGCATAGGACAGGGCCTTAACTATGGCTACACCTTC
>TRBJ2-1|.|.|TRBV12-3/TRBV12-4
CASRAVGWEQFF
TGTGCCAGCAGGGCTGTAGGTTGGGAGCAGTTCTTC
>TRBJ2-2|.|.|TRBV6-4
CASSDGGGTAGELFF
TGTGCCAGCAGTGACGGAGGGGGAACGGCCGGGGAGCTGTTTTTT
>TRBJ2-5|.|once|TRBV7-9
CASRGLETQYF
TGTGCCAGCAGGGGGCTGGAGACCCAGTACTTC
>TRBJ2-1|TRBD1|.|TRBV5-8
CASSITGGPGNEQFF
TGTGCCAGCAGTATAACAGGGGGCCCAGGGAATGAGCAGTTCTTC
>TRBJ2-2|TRBD1|.|TRBV6-5
CASSPGDREAGELFF
TGTGCCAGCAGTCCTGGGGACAGGGAAGCCGGGGAGCTGTTTTTT
>TRBJ1-6|TRBD1|.|TRBV9
CASSVDSRGRDNSPLHF
TGTGCCAGCAGCGTAGATTCAAGGGGGCGCGATAATTCACCCCTCCACTTT
>TRBJ2-6|TRBD1|.|TRBV19
CASGGTGFSGANVLTF
TGTGCCAGTGGCGGGACAGGCTTTTCTGGGGCCAACGTCCTGACTTTC
>TRBJ1-1|.|few|TRBV4-1
CASSQDSREAFF
TGCGCCAGCAGCCAAGACTCCAGGGAAGCTTTCTTT
>TRBJ1-1|.|.|TRBV29-1
CSAEDRIITEAFF
TGCAGCGCTGAGGACAGAATTATTACTGAAGCTTTCTTT
>TRBJ1-2|TRBD1|.|TRBV5-1
CASSPGQGFYNYGYTF
TGCGCCAGCTCACCGGGACAGGGGTTTTACAACTATGGCTACACCTTC